The 21 T cell receptor beta chains below were found in one sample sequenced in a study of CD8+ T cells in alopecia areata. As the sequencing template, cDNA was produced by extracting RNA and reverse transcribing it. Produced via immunoSEQ multiplex PCR; TCRdb's table is partial and in-frame only. The specimen has roughly 110,000 clones, none found just once. Specimen: lesional skin. The receptor set was obtained from a C3H/HeJ mouse with alopecia areata. Strain haplotype (MHC): H2-k.

This clone was counted a few times. Germline and genes here are mouse. The sequenced fragment ends 4 residues before the CDR3 boundary, so the rest is inferred from the germline J gene. V is TRBV13-3 and J is TRBJ2-4, with 7 bases aligning to TRBD2. This CDR3 comprises 15 residues. The germline gives CDR1 NNHDY, CDR2 SYVADS. Trimming took 3 bases from V and 2 from J; bases not matched to a gene: 6. The sequenced part of the CDR3 DNA is TGTGCCAGCAGTGTTTCTGGACTGGATCAAAAC. It codes for CASSVSGLDQN. The full CDR3 protein is CASSVSGLDQNTLYF.

This clone was seen more than once but under ten times. Mouse germline and gene names are used. The CDR3 extends 4 residues past the end of the read, so its final part is completed from the germline J gene. The chain is built from TRBV13-3 and TRBJ2-2, with a possible D match to TRBD1 (6 bases). Germline CDR1 NNHDY, CDR2 SYVADS. Trimming took 0 bases from V and 1 from J, leaving 7 bases between them. CDR3 length equals 15 residues. The part of the CDR3 DNA that was read is TGTGCCAGCAGTGATGAGGGACAAAACACCGGG. It specifies CASSDEGQNTG. The whole CDR3 protein is CASSDEGQNTGQLYF.

Turning to this clone: All gene names here are mouse names. From the germline J gene comes the end of the CDR3, since the read stops 4 residues before it. V is TRBV19 and J is TRBJ2-3; D gene unclear. The V and J ends lost 5 bases and 0 bases respectively, with 10 bases between them. Germline V gene sequence: CDR1 FNHDT, CDR2 SITEND (reference sequence). This CDR3 is 14 amino acids long. The part of the CDR3 DNA that was read is TGTGCCAGCAGCCTGCCCCATAGTGCAGAA. Its protein product is CASSLPHSAE. The whole CDR3 is CASSLPHSAETLYF.

This clone was counted a few times. All gene names here are mouse names. The sequenced CDR3 bases are TGTGCCAGCAGTTGGACTGGAAGTGCAGAA. This sequence encodes CASSWTGSAE. The CDR3 reads in full as CASSWTGSAETLYF. The chain joins TRBV13-3 to TRBJ2-3; 7 nucleotides agree with TRBD2. The read halts 4 residues ahead of the CDR3 end, with the missing end drawn from the germline J gene. The CDR3 totals 14 residues. V lost 4 bases and J lost 0; bases outside the gene matches: 2. Germline V CDR1 and CDR2: NNHDY, SYVADS.

This clone turned up a few times. Gene names are mouse gene names. Read sequence stops 4 residues before the CDR3 end, and the germline J gene provides the missing end. The rearrangement joins TRBV19 to TRBJ2-5; 12 bases agree with TRBD1. This CDR3 contains 16 residues. The V gene's germline CDR1 is FNHDT and CDR2 SITEND (reference sequence). V lost 2 bases and J lost 2; bases outside the gene matches: 3. The CDR3 spells CASSIGTGGSQDTQYF. The DNA read from the CDR3 is TGTGCCAGCAGTATCGGGACAGGGGGCAGCCAAGAC.

Many counts were recorded for this clone. Genes and germline are mouse. The DNA read from the CDR3 is TGTGCCAGCAGAGGACAGGGACGGAACTATGCT. Residues: CASRGQGRNYA. The whole CDR3 sequence reads CASRGQGRNYAEQFF. The V call is TRBV13-3, the J call TRBJ2-1; TRBD1 matches at 8 bases. The CDR3 is cut off 4 residues early in the read; its end comes from the germline J gene. Germline V gives CDR1 NNHDY, CDR2 SYVADS. The CDR3 covers 15 residues. Losses at the gene ends were 5 bases for V and 1 base for J; bases not matched to a gene: 5.

The table lists this clone with a few counts. Genes and germline come from the mouse. The read stops 4 residues short of the end of the CDR3; the missing end is completed from the germline J gene. V gene TRBV13-3 combines with J gene TRBJ2-4; 10 nucleotides match TRBD1. CDR1 and CDR2 from the germline V gene are NNHDY and SYVADS. The CDR3 has 13 residues. The part of the CDR3 DNA that was read is TGTGCCAGCAGTACGGGACAGGGGAAC. Translation gives CASSTGQGN. The full CDR3 is CASSTGQGNTLYF.

In the case of this clone: Gene labels here are mouse ones. With the read ending 4 residues before the CDR3 end, the germline J gene is used to fill in that end. The chain employs TRBV13-3 and TRBJ2-3; the D gene is possibly TRBD2 (6 bases). This CDR3 spans 15 amino acids. The V gene's germline CDR1 is NNHDY and CDR2 SYVADS. Trimming removed 4 bases from V and 0 bases from J, with 12 bases in between. The covered CDR3 bases are TGTGCCAGCAGTTGGGACTTTTCTAGTGCAGAA. This gives the protein CASSWDFSSAE. The whole CDR3 region reads CASSWDFSSAETLYF.

Points on this clone: Germline and genes here are mouse. The read comes to an end 4 residues before the CDR3 does, leaving the germline J gene to fill in the end. V is TRBV19 and J is TRBJ1-1; D is unresolved. The CDR3 has 14 amino acids. Per germline, CDR1 FNHDT and CDR2 SITEND (reference sequence). V gave up 6 bases and J gave up 0 bases, with 12 bases separating them. Incomplete CDR3 DNA: TGTGCCAGCACCCCACAGAGAGCAAACACA. Encoded protein: CASTPQRANT. The full CDR3 protein reads CASTPQRANTEVFF.

Comments on this clone: Gene names follow the mouse nomenclature. The CDR3 end falls 4 residues outside the read, so it is completed with the germline J gene. V gene TRBV13-3 combines with J gene TRBJ2-5; 12 bases match TRBD2. In germline, CDR1 is NNHDY, CDR2 SYVADS. The CDR3 loop spans 16 amino acids. CDR3 bases read: TGTGCCAGCAGTTGGGACTGGGGGGATATTCGAGAC. Protein product: CASSWDWGDIRD. Given in full, the CDR3 is CASSWDWGDIRDTQYF.

Of note for this clone: Gene and germline names: mouse. The CDR3 is cut off 4 residues early in the read; its end comes from the germline J gene. The V call is TRBV17, the J call TRBJ1-2, with 9 bases fitting TRBD1. The J segment lost 1 base and the V segment lost 4 bases, leaving 1 base of the junction unmatched. CDR1 is MNHDT and CDR2 is YYDKIL in the germline V gene. The CDR3 has 14 residues. This CDR3 reads CASSMTGGNSDYTF. The covered CDR3 bases are TGTGCTAGCAGTATGACAGGGGGAAACTCC.

This clone was found a few times. Germline and genes: mouse. The read terminates 4 residues ahead of where the CDR3 ends, so the germline J gene completes it. The chain uses TRBV1 and TRBJ2-7, with TRBD2 matching 8 bases. Germline V gives CDR1 NSQYPW, CDR2 LRSPGD (reference sequence). This CDR3 contains 15 residues. CDR3: CTCSAARLGNYEQYF. The CDR3 DNA, read in part, is TGCACCTGCAGTGCAGCCAGACTGGGGAATTAT.

As concerns this clone: The gene names here belong to mouse. The read is 4 residues too short to cover the CDR3 end, so that end is filled in from the germline J gene. The chain is built from TRBV13-3 and TRBJ1-4, with 9 bases identical to TRBD1. From germline, CDR1 is NNHDY and CDR2 SYVADS. The CDR3 consists of 17 residues. Trimming at V came to 3 bases and at J to 4 bases, leaving 10 bases not matched to a gene. CDR3 sequence: CASSASSGTGFNERLFF. The sequenced CDR3 bases are TGTGCCAGCAGTGCCTCCTCCGGGACAGGGTTCAACGAA.

This clone appeared a few times. Gene labels here are mouse ones. The read finishes 4 residues shy of the CDR3 end, and the germline J gene is used to complete it. V usage is TRBV13-3 and J usage is TRBJ2-1; a weak D match, TRBD2 (6 bases). V was pared by 3 bases and J by 3 bases, with 10 bases between. CDR1 and CDR2 (germline): NNHDY, SYVADS. There are 14 residues in the CDR3. The sequenced CDR3 bases are TGTGCCAGCAGTGGCTGGGGTCTCTATGCT. Translating gives CASSGWGLYA. The whole CDR3 reads CASSGWGLYAEQFF.

About this clone itself: At residue 13, TCRdb's protein is not the same as the translated DNA, so the protein here was read from the DNA. Mouse names are used for the genes. The missing CDR3 end, 3 residues past where the read stops, is filled in from the germline J gene. The sample carries other DNA sequences with the same CDR3. V and J are TRBV1 and TRBJ1-6; TRBD1 matches 10 bases. TRBJ1-6 is reported as an ORF; its role is uncertain. The CDR3 consists of 16 residues. Germline V gene data show CDR1 as NSQYPW and CDR2 as LRSPGD (reference sequence). V shed 6 bases, J shed 0 bases, and the junction held 2 bases outside the gene matches. The CDR3 region is CTCSDRGLSYNSPLYF. The CDR3 DNA, read in part, is TGCACCTGCAGCGACAGGGGGCTTTCCTATAATTCGCCC.

A word on this clone: These gene names are mouse names. The sequenced fragment ends 4 residues before the CDR3 boundary, so the rest is inferred from the germline J gene. The rearrangement links TRBV19 to TRBJ1-2, with 9 bases matching TRBD1. The germline V gene has CDR1 FNHDT and CDR2 SITEND (reference sequence). There are 14 residues in the CDR3. Incomplete CDR3 DNA: TGTGCCAGCAGTATACGCCGGGACAGGGAC. Translated: CASSIRRDRD. The full CDR3 protein reads CASSIRRDRDDYTF.

A few counts support this clone. Mouse gene names and germline throughout. The read ends 4 residues before the CDR3 terminus; that terminus is restored from the germline J gene. The identical CDR3 is also encoded by other nucleotide sequences in the sample. V usage is TRBV1 and J usage is TRBJ2-7; 9 positions match TRBD2. There are 15 residues in the CDR3. Germline assignment: CDR1 NSQYPW and CDR2 LRSPGD (reference sequence). J gave up 0 bases and V 3 bases, and 3 bases lay outside the gene matches. CDR3 in amino acids: CTCSAGLGSSYEQYF. CDR3 DNA (partial): TGCACCTGCAGTGCGGGACTGGGAAGCTCCTAT.

This clone was recorded at least ten times. The gene names given are mouse names. CDR3 amino acids: CTCSARTGDNYAEQFF. The DNA read from the CDR3 is TGCACCTGCAGTGCCCGGACAGGGGATAACTATGCT. The genes are TRBV1 and TRBJ2-1; 9 bases are a match to TRBD1. From the germline J gene comes the end of the CDR3, since the read stops 4 residues before it. The CDR3 is 16 residues long. Germline V gene lookup returns CDR1 NSQYPW and CDR2 LRSPGD (reference sequence). With V trimmed by 3 bases and J by 0 bases, 3 bases remained unmatched.

On this clone itself: Germline and genes: mouse. The read stops 4 residues short of the end of the CDR3; the missing end is completed from the germline J gene. The chain links TRBV16 to TRBJ2-4; 7 bases match TRBD1. The germline CDR1 and CDR2 sequences are SGHSA and FRNQAP. Trimming removed 7 bases from V and 0 bases from J; junction bases left unmatched: 4. The CDR3 spans 14 residues. The part of the CDR3 DNA that was read is TGTGCAAGCACCCGGACAGGTAGTCAAAAC. Protein: CASTRTGSQN. The CDR3 in its entirety is CASTRTGSQNTLYF.

In this sample, this clone turned up a few times. Mouse germline and gene names are used. The read gets to within 4 residues of the CDR3 end, and the germline J gene fills in the rest. The rearrangement links TRBV1 to TRBJ2-4; tentative D call: TRBD2 (7 bases). The germline CDR1 and CDR2 sequences are NSQYPW and LRSPGD (reference sequence). Trimming shortened V by 1 base and J by 3 bases, and 11 bases separated the two germline ends. The CDR3 covers 15 residues. The part of the CDR3 DNA that was read is TGCACCTGCAGTGCAGTTTGGGGGGCCCAAAAC. As protein: CTCSAVWGAQN. From start to end, the CDR3 is CTCSAVWGAQNTLYF.

This clone was observed a few times. Gene names refer to mouse genes. The CDR3 end is not reached by the read, which stops 4 residues before it; the germline J gene fills it in. The chain joins TRBV1 to TRBJ1-1, with D perhaps matching TRBD1 (6 bases). There are 15 residues in the CDR3. V lost 2 bases to trimming and J lost 0 bases, with 10 bases between them. Germline CDR1 reads NSQYPW; CDR2 reads LRSPGD (reference sequence). The CDR3: CTCSALQGTNTEVFF. CDR3 bases read: TGCACCTGCAGTGCACTTCAGGGGACAAACACA.